A single sample gave rise to the 28 T cell receptor beta chains below, sequenced in a study of identical twins listed by TCRdb under 2016. The library came from 5' RACE. Instrument used: Illumina HiSeq 2000. The public reads were run again by TCRdb, first through fastp at Q25 and then through MiXCR, and only productive beta chains were kept. Each entry is one CDR3 protein sequence, shown with its most common DNA and genes. The sample records approximately 300,000 distinct CDR3 sequences, over 8.5% of which are singletons. The ten largest clones represent 5.5% to 9% of the sample. The sample also formed part of further work on yellow fever vaccine responses in identical twins.

Sequencing was performed on CD8+ T cells sorted from blood. The receptors originated from a woman between 18 and 29 years old in good health.

This clonotype was seen a handful of times. The chain employs TRBV4-2 and TRBJ1-2, with 9 bases identical to TRBD1. The CDR3 contains 19 residues. Germline CDR1 LGHNA, CDR2 YNFKEQ. After removal of 3 bases from V and 6 bases from J, the junction contained 20 bases not matched to a gene. CDR3 amino acids: CASSQMAQTAGQGSNGYTF. The CDR3 DNA is TGTGCCAGCAGCCAGATGGCTCAAACCGCGGGACAGGGTTCGAATGGCTACACCTTC.

In the case of this clonotype: With a much larger clone just one base away, this may be a read error. This chain uses TRBV7-6 with TRBJ2-5; the D is unclear. CDR3 length: 11 amino acids. Germline V gene sequence: CDR1 SGHVS, CDR2 FNYEAQ. V was shortened by 5 bases and J by 3 bases, with 4 bases between the two germline ends. Here the CDR3 DNA reads TGTGCCAGCAGCGAAGAAGAGACCCAGTACTTC. As protein: CASSEEETQYF.

This clonotype was seen a few times. J is TRBJ2-2 and V is TRBV12-3 or TRBV12-4, with 7 positions matching TRBD2. This CDR3 has 15 amino acids. The V and J ends lost 8 bases and 0 bases, in that order; junction bases with no gene match: 6. The DNA of the CDR3 is TGTGCCAGCCGTTCCGGACTAGCGAACACCGGGGAGCTGTTTTTT. Its protein is CASRSGLANTGELFF.

In this sample, this clonotype turned up a few times. This chain joins TRBV6-2 or TRBV6-3 and TRBJ2-5; 11 nucleotides agree with TRBD1. The CDR3 has 17 amino acids. V lost 6 bases and J lost 3; bases outside the gene matches: 12. Germline CDR1 MNHEY, CDR2 SVGEGT. CDR3 residues: CASRTEIGTGGEETQYF. The CDR3 bases are TGTGCCAGCAGAACGGAAATAGGGACAGGGGGGGAAGAGACCCAGTACTTC.

This clonotype was counted ten times or more. The chain employs TRBV12-3 or TRBV12-4 and TRBJ2-2; tentative D call: TRBD1 (5 bases). This CDR3 is built from 15 residues. V gave up 6 bases and J gave up 7 bases, with 18 bases separating them. DNA of the CDR3: TGTGCCAGCAGCGGTGACAGCGCAAGGGGCGGGGAGCTGTTTTTT. This codes for CASSGDSARGGELFF.

This clonotype was recorded many times. This chain connects TRBV6-2 or TRBV6-3 to TRBJ2-7, with unresolved D. The CDR3 sequence is 12 residues long. Trimming pared 7 bases from V and 5 bases from J, leaving 12 bases between. Germline CDR1 is MNHEY and CDR2 is SVGEGT. The CDR3: CASNLGIDEQYF. The DNA for the CDR3 is TGTGCCAGCAACCTCGGAATAGACGAGCAGTACTTC.

This clonotype turned up a few times. The chain employs TRBV20-1 and TRBJ2-7, with D unclear. Trimming cost V 3 bases and J 5 bases, with 17 bases left between them. Germline CDR1 DFQATT, CDR2 SNEGSKA (reference sequence). This CDR3 spans 14 amino acids. DNA of the CDR3: TGCAGTGCTAGTGCCGCAGCAGTAAGAAACGAGCAGTACTTC. It translates to CSASAAAVRNEQYF.

CDR3 nucleotides: TGTGCCTGGACAGGGTGGGATGAAAAACTGTTTTTT. It specifies CAWTGWDEKLFF. The chain has TRBV30 and TRBJ1-4; a possible D gene is TRBD1 (5 bases). The ends were cut back, 4 bases at V and 6 bases at J, with 9 bases in the middle. Germline CDR1 reads GTSNPN; CDR2 reads SVGIG (reference sequence). CDR3 length equals 12 residues.

The chain combines TRBV6-2 or TRBV6-3 with TRBJ1-2, with unresolved D. The CDR3 covers 13 residues. Trimming cost V 6 bases and J 6 bases, with 14 bases left between them. Looked up from germline, CDR1 is MNHEY and CDR2 is SVGEGT. Here the CDR3 DNA reads TGTGCCAGCAGGGCGGCGCGGGCGGATGGCTACACCTTC. Protein product: CASRAARADGYTF.

The chain couples TRBV5-1 to TRBJ2-1, with a weak D call TRBD2 (7 bases). Germline CDR1 reads SGHRS; CDR2 reads YFSETQ. Between the trimmed V and J ends, which lost 4 bases and 5 bases, there was a span of 13 bases. The CDR3 consists of 14 residues. The CDR3 DNA follows: TGCGCCAGCAGCATACGGGGGGCCAACAATGAGCAGTTCTTC. This encodes CASSIRGANNEQFF.

This clonotype was seen a handful of times. This chain connects TRBV15 to TRBJ2-5; 12 positions match TRBD2. The germline gives CDR1 LNHNV, CDR2 YYDKDF (reference sequence). The trim removed 6 bases at V and 4 bases at J, leaving 12 bases unmatched. The CDR3 is 17 amino acids. This CDR3 is CATSELAGGKEAETQYF. For the CDR3, the DNA is TGTGCCACCAGTGAACTAGCGGGGGGAAAGGAGGCAGAGACCCAGTACTTC.

This clonotype has ten or more counts. This chain joins TRBV4-1 and TRBJ2-1; the match to TRBD2 covers 10 bases. The trim removed 3 bases at V and 2 bases at J, leaving 13 bases unmatched. Germline lookup yields CDR1 MGHRA and CDR2 YSYEKL. The length of the CDR3 is 19 residues. The CDR3 is CASSHQFAGTSVTYNEQFF. Written as DNA, the CDR3 is TGCGCCAGCAGCCATCAATTCGCCGGGACTAGCGTCACCTACAATGAGCAGTTCTTC.

This clonotype was counted between two and nine times. This chain connects TRBV5-6 to TRBJ2-2; TRBD1 might be the D (6 bases). CDR3 size: 17 residues. Trimming stripped 3 bases from V and 5 bases from J, with 20 bases between. Germline CDR1 and CDR2: SGHDT and YYEEEE. The CDR3 DNA follows: TGTGCCAGCAGCTGGGCCACAGGGATGGTTGTTACCGGGGAGCTGTTTTTT. As protein: CASSWATGMVVTGELFF.

The V call is TRBV12-3 or TRBV12-4, the J call TRBJ2-1; D uncertain. The V and J ends lost 2 bases and 2 bases respectively, with 7 bases between them. This CDR3 region has 14 residues. CDR3 amino acids: CASSLLAAYNEQFF. The CDR3 DNA sequence: TGTGCCAGCAGTTTACTGGCCGCCTACAATGAGCAGTTCTTC.

This sequence joins TRBV6-5 and TRBJ2-1; D call uncertain. With 0 bases removed from V and 6 bases from J, the gap between germline ends came to 15 bases. Germline assignment: CDR1 MNHEY and CDR2 SVGAGI. This CDR3 is 16 amino acids long. The DNA of the CDR3 is TGTGCCAGCAGTTACTCGGCACCTCCCCTCGTCAATGAGCAGTTCTTC. Protein: CASSYSAPPLVNEQFF.

Many counts were recorded for this clonotype. This sequence joins TRBV6-2 or TRBV6-3 and TRBJ1-5, with unresolved D. Trimming cost V 0 bases and J 15 bases, with 12 bases left between them. The CDR3 is made up of 12 amino acids. Germline V gene lookup returns CDR1 MNHEY and CDR2 SVGEGT. The chain's CDR3 is CASSYSIGLSHF. DNA of the CDR3: TGTGCCAGCAGTTACTCGATCGGGTTGTCGCATTTT.

This clonotype came up many times. This sequence joins TRBV15 and TRBJ2-2; D gene ambiguous. Germline lookup yields CDR1 LNHNV and CDR2 YYDKDF (reference sequence). The CDR3 has 15 residues. V was pared by 6 bases and J by 1 base, with 12 bases between. This CDR3 is CATSNPGRNTGELFF. CDR3 coding DNA: TGTGCCACCAGTAACCCTGGCAGGAACACCGGGGAGCTGTTTTTT. The variable domain in full, completed from reference TRBV15 and TRBJ2-2, reads DAMVIQNPRYQVTQFGKPVTLSCSQTLNHNVMYWYQQKSSQAPKLLFHYYDKDFNNEADTPDNFQSRRPNTSFCFLDIRSPGLGDTAMYLCATSNPGRNTGELFFGEGSRLTVL.

This clonotype was counted ten times or more. The chain employs TRBV27 and TRBJ1-4; possibly TRBD1 for D (6 bases). Germline V gene data show CDR1 as MNHEY and CDR2 as SMNVEV (reference sequence). Trimming removed 6 bases at V and 7 bases at J, with 15 bases between. This CDR3 has 14 residues. CDR3 nucleotides: TGTGCCAGCAGCCAAACAGGGCACGGTGAAAAACTGTTTTTT. Translating it yields CASSQTGHGEKLFF.

This chain's CDR3 is CASSLEGRNEQFF. The CDR3 DNA reads as TGTGCCAGCAGCTTGGAAGGTAGAAATGAGCAGTTCTTC. This sequence joins TRBV5-5 and TRBJ2-1; D remains unclear. The CDR3 runs 13 residues. Trimming removed 0 bases from V and 7 bases from J, with 8 bases in between. Germline CDR1 reads SGHKS; CDR2 reads YYEKEE (reference sequence).

This clonotype was recorded at least ten times. CDR3: CASSVSGNYEQYF. CDR3 DNA: TGTGCCAGCAGCGTTTCGGGGAACTACGAGCAGTACTTC. The genes are TRBV9 and TRBJ2-7, with D possibly being TRBD2 (5 bases). This CDR3 spans 13 amino acids. The V end was cut by 2 bases, the J end by 3 bases, with 9 bases between. The germline gives CDR1 SGDLS, CDR2 YYNGEE.

The chain has TRBV12-5 and TRBJ2-1; a possible D gene is TRBD1 (5 bases). Germline V gene lookup returns CDR1 LGHNT and CDR2 FRNRAP. Trimming took off 6 bases at V and 9 bases at J, with 12 bases between the two ends. The CDR3 covers 12 residues. The CDR3 coding sequence is TGTGCTAGTGGGGAACAGGTCGCTGAGCAGTTCTTC. Encoded protein: CASGEQVAEQFF. Variable domain in full (rest from reference TRBV12-5 and TRBJ2-1): DARVTQTPRHKVTEMGQEVTMRCQPILGHNTVFWYRQTMMQGLELLAYFRNRAPLDDSGMPKDRFSAEMPDATLATLKIQPSEPRDSAVYFCASGEQVAEQFFGPGTRLTVL.

In the case of this clonotype: Its ends do not fully match the called genes, so a read error is possible. The chain couples TRBV24-1 to TRBJ2-1; D possibly corresponds to TRBD2 (6 bases). Germline lookup yields CDR1 KGHDR and CDR2 SFDVKD. CDR3 length: 12 amino acids. The CDR3 spells CGTGGFLYEQFF. In DNA form, the CDR3 reads TGTGGCACCGGAGGGTTTCTCTATGAGCAGTTCTTC.

This clonotype was seen ten or more times. The chain has TRBV6-4 and TRBJ2-3; D tentatively fits TRBD1 or TRBD2 (6 bases each). Germline V gene lookup returns CDR1 MRHNA and CDR2 SNTAGT. This CDR3 contains 15 residues. V lost 6 bases and J 4 bases, leaving 17 bases between the germline ends. CDR3 region: CASSPRRGDSDTQYF. In nucleotides, the CDR3 is TGTGCCAGCAGCCCGAGGAGGGGGGATTCAGATACGCAGTATTTT.

This rearrangement joins TRBV30 to TRBJ2-7; D not resolved. Germline-derived CDR1 and CDR2 are GTSNPN and SVGIG (reference sequence). The CDR3 is 15 amino acids. The germline V and J ends were trimmed by 3 bases and 5 bases, with 20 bases remaining between them. DNA for the CDR3: TGTGCCTGGAGGAGACTGCCCCCCGTAGTCGACGAGCAGTACTTC. Its protein is CAWRRLPPVVDEQYF.

The chain links TRBV9 to TRBJ2-1; the D gene is possibly TRBD2 (5 bases). This CDR3 region has 12 residues. Germline CDR1 SGDLS, CDR2 YYNGEE. V lost 7 bases and J lost 10, with 15 bases in between. The CDR3 sequence: CASGRGLAEQFF. The CDR3 coding sequence is TGTGCCAGCGGGAGAGGATTGGCAGAGCAGTTCTTC.

This clonotype was seen only a few times. The rearrangement uses TRBV7-9 and TRBJ2-6, with D perhaps TRBD1 or TRBD2 (5 bases each). V shed 7 bases and J shed 4 bases, with 17 bases lying between them. This CDR3 contains 16 residues. The germline V gene has CDR1 SEHNR and CDR2 FQNEAQ (reference sequence). CDR3 bases: TGTGCCAGCAACCCGGGGCGCGATATGGGGGCCAACGTCCTGACTTTC. The encoded protein is CASNPGRDMGANVLTF. Full variable domain (outside the CDR3, taken from reference TRBV7-9 and TRBJ2-6): DTGVSQNPRHKITKRGQNVTFRCDPISEHNRLYWYRQTLGQGPEFLTYFQNEAQLEKSRLLSDRFSAERPKGSFSTLEIQRTEQGDSAMYLCASNPGRDMGANVLTFGAGSRLTVL.

This clonotype was counted ten times or more. This chain connects TRBV29-1 to TRBJ2-7; 10 bases match TRBD1. CDR1 and CDR2 from the germline V gene are SQVTM and ANQGSEA. V dropped 3 bases and J dropped 4; count of bases not matched to a gene: 9. The CDR3 length is 15 residues. The CDR3 region is CSVEGPGTGEYEQYF. CDR3 DNA: TGCAGCGTTGAGGGACCCGGGACAGGGGAATACGAGCAGTACTTC.

There are many counts of this clonotype. The chain employs TRBV7-3 and TRBJ2-3; no clear D. With 0 bases removed from V and 4 bases from J, the gap between germline ends came to 5 bases. Germline V lookup: CDR1 SGHTA, CDR2 FQGTGA. The CDR3 is 13 residues long. The DNA of the CDR3 is TGTGCCAGCAGCTTAACGGCCCCAGATACGCAGTATTTT. This translates into CASSLTAPDTQYF.